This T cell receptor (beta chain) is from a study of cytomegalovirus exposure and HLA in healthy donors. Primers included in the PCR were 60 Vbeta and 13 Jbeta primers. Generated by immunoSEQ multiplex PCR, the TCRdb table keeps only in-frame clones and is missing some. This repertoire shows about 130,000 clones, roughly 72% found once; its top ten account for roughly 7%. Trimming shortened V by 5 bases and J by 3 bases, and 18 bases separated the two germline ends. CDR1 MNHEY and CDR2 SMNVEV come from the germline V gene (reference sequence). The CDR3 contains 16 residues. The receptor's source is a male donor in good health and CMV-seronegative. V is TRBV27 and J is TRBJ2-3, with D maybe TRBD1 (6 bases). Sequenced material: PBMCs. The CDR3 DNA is TGTGCCAGCAGTCAAGGACAGATTGTTAGTACAGATACGCAGTATTTT. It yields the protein CASSQGQIVSTDTQYF.